This T cell receptor beta chain appears in the sequencing data of a study of cytomegalovirus exposure and HLA in healthy donors. Regarding the study as a whole: 150 or so TCR beta chains were listed as cytomegalovirus-associated. An analysis done earlier found most TCR beta V segments productive about 87% or about 30% of the time. Confirmation was obtained in vitro that a few CMV-associated chains are specific for CMV antigens.

It was with 60 Vbeta and 13 Jbeta primers that the PCR ran. The table came from immunoSEQ multiplex PCR; TCRdb's copy has only in-frame clones and leaves some out. The data contain around 200,000 clones, 75% to 85% of them singletons. Turning to this clone: As yet, its antigen is unknown.

There are 18 residues in the CDR3. Germline values: CDR1 GTSNPN, CDR2 SVGIG (reference sequence). Trimming shortened V by 0 bases and J by 0 bases, and 18 bases separated the two germline ends. Input material: PBMCs. The chain couples TRBV30 to TRBJ1-5, with a tentative D call TRBD1 (6 bases). This receptor was identified in a boy aged 10-17 years in good health and CMV-seronegative. This CDR3 reads CAWSVPTGTLDSNQPQHF. The CDR3 DNA follows: TGTGCCTGGAGTGTACCTACCGGGACACTTGATAGCAATCAGCCCCAGCATTTT.